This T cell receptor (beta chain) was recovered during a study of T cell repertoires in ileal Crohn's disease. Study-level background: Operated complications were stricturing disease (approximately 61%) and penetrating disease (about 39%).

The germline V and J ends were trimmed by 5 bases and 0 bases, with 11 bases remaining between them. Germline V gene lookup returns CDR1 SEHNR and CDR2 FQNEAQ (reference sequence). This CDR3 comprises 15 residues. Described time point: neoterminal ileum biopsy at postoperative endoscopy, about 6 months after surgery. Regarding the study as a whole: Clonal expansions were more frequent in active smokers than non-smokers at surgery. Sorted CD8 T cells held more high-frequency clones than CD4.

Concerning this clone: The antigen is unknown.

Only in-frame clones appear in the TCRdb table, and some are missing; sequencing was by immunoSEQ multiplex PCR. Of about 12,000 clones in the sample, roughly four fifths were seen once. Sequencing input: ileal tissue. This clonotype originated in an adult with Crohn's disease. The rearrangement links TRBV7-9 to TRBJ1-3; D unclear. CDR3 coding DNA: TGTGCCAGCAGCCGTGACGGGAGCTCTGGAAACACCATATATTTT. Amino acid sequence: CASSRDGSSGNTIYF.